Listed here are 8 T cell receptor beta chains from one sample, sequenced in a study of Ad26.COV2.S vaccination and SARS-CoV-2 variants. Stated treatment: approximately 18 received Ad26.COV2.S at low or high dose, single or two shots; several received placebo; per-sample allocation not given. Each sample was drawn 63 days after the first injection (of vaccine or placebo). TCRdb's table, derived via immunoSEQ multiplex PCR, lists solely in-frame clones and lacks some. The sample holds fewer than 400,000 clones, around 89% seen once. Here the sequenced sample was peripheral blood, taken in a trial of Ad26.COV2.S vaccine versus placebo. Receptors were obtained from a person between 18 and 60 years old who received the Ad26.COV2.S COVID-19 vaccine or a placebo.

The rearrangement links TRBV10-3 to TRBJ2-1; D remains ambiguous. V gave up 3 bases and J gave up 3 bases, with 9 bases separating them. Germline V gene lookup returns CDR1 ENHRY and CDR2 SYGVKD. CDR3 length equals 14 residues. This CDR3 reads CAISDSRSYNEQFF. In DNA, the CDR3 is TGTGCCATCAGTGATTCGAGAAGCTACAATGAGCAGTTCTTC.

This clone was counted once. CDR3 sequence reads: CASRGGQATDTQYF. The CDR3 nucleotides are TGTGCCAGCAGAGGGGGACAGGCAACAGATACGCAGTATTTT. The chain couples TRBV6-5 to TRBJ2-3; 8 bases align to TRBD1. Germline lookup yields CDR1 MNHEY and CDR2 SVGAGI. This CDR3 region has 14 residues. After removal of 6 bases from V and 3 bases from J, the junction contained 5 bases not matched to a gene.

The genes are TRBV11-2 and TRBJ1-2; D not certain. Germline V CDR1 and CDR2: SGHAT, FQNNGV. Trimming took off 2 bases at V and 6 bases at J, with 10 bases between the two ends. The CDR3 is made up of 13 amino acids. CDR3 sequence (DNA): TGTGCCAGCAGCTTAATGGAAGGGAATGGCTACACCTTC. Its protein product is CASSLMEGNGYTF.

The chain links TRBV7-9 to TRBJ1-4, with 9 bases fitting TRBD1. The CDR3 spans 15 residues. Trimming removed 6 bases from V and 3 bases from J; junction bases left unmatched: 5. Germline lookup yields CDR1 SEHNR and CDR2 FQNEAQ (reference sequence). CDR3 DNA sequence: TGTGCCAGCAGACCGGGACAGGGCCCTAATGAAAAACTGTTTTTT. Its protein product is CASRPGQGPNEKLFF.

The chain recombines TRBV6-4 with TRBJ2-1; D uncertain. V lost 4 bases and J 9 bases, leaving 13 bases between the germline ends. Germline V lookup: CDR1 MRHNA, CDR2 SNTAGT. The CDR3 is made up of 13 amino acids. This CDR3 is CASSAEPWAEQFF. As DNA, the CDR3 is TGTGCCAGCAGTGCCGAACCTTGGGCTGAGCAGTTCTTC.

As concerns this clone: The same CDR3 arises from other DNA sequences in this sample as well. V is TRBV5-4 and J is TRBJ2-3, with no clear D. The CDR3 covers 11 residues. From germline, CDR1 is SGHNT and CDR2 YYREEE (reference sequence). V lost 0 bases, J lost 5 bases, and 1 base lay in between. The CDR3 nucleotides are TGTGCCAGCAGCTTGGAAGATACGCAGTATTTT. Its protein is CASSLEDTQYF.

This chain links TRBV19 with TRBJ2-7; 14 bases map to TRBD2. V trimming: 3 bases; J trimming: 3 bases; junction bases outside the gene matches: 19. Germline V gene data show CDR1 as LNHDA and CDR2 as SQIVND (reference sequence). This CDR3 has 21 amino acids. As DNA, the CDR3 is TGTGCCAGTAGTATCGTGGCAGGGAGGGGACTAGCGGGAGAGAGAATCTACGAGCAGTACTTC. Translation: CASSIVAGRGLAGERIYEQYF.

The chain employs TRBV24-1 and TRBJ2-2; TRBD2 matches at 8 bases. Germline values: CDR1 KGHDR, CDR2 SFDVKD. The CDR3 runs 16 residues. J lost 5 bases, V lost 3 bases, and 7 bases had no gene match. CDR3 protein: CATSDTREGGTGELFF. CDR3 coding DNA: TGTGCCACCAGTGATACCCGGGAGGGAGGGACCGGGGAGCTGTTTTTT.